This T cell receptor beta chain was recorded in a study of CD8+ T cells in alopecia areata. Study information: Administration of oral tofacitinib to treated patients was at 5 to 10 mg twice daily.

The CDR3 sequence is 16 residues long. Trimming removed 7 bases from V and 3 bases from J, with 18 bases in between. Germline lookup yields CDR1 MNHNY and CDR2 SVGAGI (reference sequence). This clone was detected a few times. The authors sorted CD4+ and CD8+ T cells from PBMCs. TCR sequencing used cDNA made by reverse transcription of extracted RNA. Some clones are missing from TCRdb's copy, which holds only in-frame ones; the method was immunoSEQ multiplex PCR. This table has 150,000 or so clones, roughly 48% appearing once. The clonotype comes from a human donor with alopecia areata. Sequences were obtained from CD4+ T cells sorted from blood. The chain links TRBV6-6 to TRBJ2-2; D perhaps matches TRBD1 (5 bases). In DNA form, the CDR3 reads TGTGCCAGCATCCCGCATGGCACAGGAGACACCGGGGAGCTGTTTTTT. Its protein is CASIPHGTGDTGELFF.